This TCR beta chain was observed in a study of shared clonotypes between healthy human individuals. As processed by the authors: Filtering differed for immunoSEQ, which gave only junction sequences without quality scores. TCRdb keeps only in-frame clones here, not all; method: immunoSEQ multiplex PCR. V, J and clone size were drawn from that table, and D and trimming were deduced from the DNA. The table records some 2.3 million clones, 85% to 95% of them present only once. With regard to this clone: As yet, its antigen is unknown.

Whole-study results and caveats: Clonotype sharing across donors was expected to vary with sequencing depth.

The CDR3 consists of 17 residues. V lost 4 bases and J lost 4; bases outside the gene matches: 5. Germline CDR1 is SSHAT and CDR2 is FNYEAQ (reference sequence). This TCR came from a man younger than 35 in good health. Some clones in this sample may be carry-over from other donors' samples. Sequences were obtained from naive CD4+ T cells from PBMCs. This sample's subset: CD45RA+ positively selected. V is TRBV7-7 and J is TRBJ2-3, with 16 bases identical to TRBD2. CDR3 amino acids: CASSSGTSGRAADTQYF. In nucleotides, the CDR3 is TGTGCCAGCAGCTCCGGGACTAGCGGGAGGGCGGCAGATACGCAGTATTTT.